This T cell receptor beta chain was retrieved from a study of blood T cell repertoires in COVID-19. The overall study: From T cells, B-cell-depleted T cells, or PBMCs came the material, which was cDNA or gDNA.

Germline CDR1 LNHDA, CDR2 SQIVND (reference sequence). Trimming stripped 4 bases from V and 9 bases from J, with 25 bases between. The CDR3 runs to 17 residues. Libraries were prepared by immunoSEQ multiplex PCR; TCRdb keeps only in-frame clonotypes and omits some of them. The sample yields roughly 71,000 clones, around four fifths seen once. The sample taken for sequencing was peripheral blood. The clonotype comes from a woman older than 75 with acute or convalescent COVID-19. The chain combines TRBV19 with TRBJ2-1; tentatively, D is TRBD2 (6 bases). CDR3 in amino acids: CASSRGDDGRLGGEQFF. DNA for the CDR3: TGTGCCAGTAGTAGGGGGGACGACGGAAGACTGGGTGGTGAGCAGTTCTTC. Using reference TRBV19 and TRBJ2-1 for the parts outside the CDR3, the full variable domain is DGGITQSPKYLFRKEGQNVTLSCEQNLNHDAMYWYRQDPGQGLRLIYYSQIVNDFQKGDIAEGYSVSREKKESFPLTVTSAQKNPTAFYLCASSRGDDGRLGGEQFFGPGTRLTVL.